The clone carrying this T cell receptor beta chain was seen just once. Antigen specificity is unknown. TCRdb's table, derived via immunoSEQ multiplex PCR, lists solely in-frame clones and lacks some. The data show about 180,000 clones, with around 88% seen just once and 7.5% to 9.5% held by the top ten. The data were taken from a study of T cell responses to AZD1222 COVID-19 vaccine. General study points: All repertoire sampling was performed exclusively after the peak T cell response. Clonal diversity may have been underestimated in mostly white British donors.

The TCR sequence derives from an adult in good health. Sequencing was performed on peripheral blood, taken on day 0 of AZD1222 vaccination.

Written as DNA, the CDR3 is TGTGCCAGCAGTCAAGGTTCTGAGCAGTTCTTC. Translating it yields CASSQGSEQFF. The genes are TRBV6-2 or TRBV6-3 and TRBJ2-1; no clear D. Germline V gives CDR1 MNHEY, CDR2 SVGEGT. V shed 5 bases and J shed 9 bases, with 8 bases lying between them. The CDR3 loop spans 11 amino acids.